This T cell receptor beta chain comes out of a study of cytomegalovirus exposure and HLA in healthy donors. CDR3 length: 14 residues. In germline, CDR1 is SGHTA, CDR2 FQGTGA. Trimming shortened V by 0 bases and J by 3 bases, and 5 bases separated the two germline ends. As regards this clone: Its antigen is not identified.

The PCR ran on 60 Vbeta and 13 Jbeta primers. Produced via immunoSEQ multiplex PCR; TCRdb's table is partial and in-frame only. The sample lists 150,000 or so clones, around 83% seen once, with less than 2.5% in the top ten. Notes on the study in general: Researchers reported in a later analysis that a missense DCLRE1C variant was tied to TCR beta V- and J-gene trimming.

The receptor was isolated from a young man in good health and CMV-seropositive. The specimen was PBMCs. This chain joins TRBV7-3 and TRBJ2-2; D uncertain. This chain's CDR3 is CASSLTSYTGELFF. The CDR3 region has the DNA TGTGCCAGCAGCTTAACGTCCTACACCGGGGAGCTGTTTTTT.